A single sample gave rise to the 6 T cell receptor beta chains below, sequenced in a study of OX40 agonist ivuxolimab in advanced cancers. The assay was immunoSEQ multiplex PCR, and TCRdb's table has in-frame clones only and misses some. Among around 80,000 clones, roughly 78% were seen once, and the ten largest hold approximately 5.1%. Sequences were derived from CD4+ or CD8+ T cells sorted from blood, sampled in a trial of the OX40 agonist ivuxolimab. The receptors shown here come from an adult with an advanced solid tumor such as melanoma, head and neck, liver or kidney cancer.

The chain is built from TRBV28 and TRBJ2-1; possible D gene TRBD2, 7 bases. The CDR3 loop spans 16 amino acids. Trimming removed 2 bases at V and 3 bases at J, with 14 bases between. In germline, CDR1 is MDHEN, CDR2 SYDVKM. DNA for the CDR3: TGTGCCAGCAGTTTAAATGGGGGGGGCGGCTACAATGAGCAGTTCTTC. This gives the protein CASSLNGGGGYNEQFF. Together with reference TRBV28 and TRBJ2-1, the CDR3 gives the full variable domain: DVKVTQSSRYLVKRTGEKVFLECVQDMDHENMFWYRQDPGLGLRLIYFSYDVKMKEKGDIPEGYSVSREKKERFSLILESASTNQTSMYLCASSLNGGGGYNEQFFGPGTRLTVL.

A few counts support this clone. The chain carries TRBV6-1 and TRBJ2-7, with 11 bases lining up with TRBD2. J gave up 6 bases and V 1 base, and 2 bases lay outside the gene matches. Germline V gene data show CDR1 as MNHNS and CDR2 as SASEGT. The CDR3 has 14 amino acids. CDR3 region: CASSEVLAGGEQYF. For the CDR3, the DNA is TGTGCCAGCAGTGAAGTTCTAGCGGGGGGCGAGCAGTACTTC.

The rearrangement joins TRBV10-3 to TRBJ2-3; TRBD1 might be the D (6 bases). There are 14 residues in the CDR3. V was pared by 10 bases and J by 1 base, with 15 bases between. Germline CDR1 is ENHRY and CDR2 is SYGVKD. The CDR3 protein is CATRLQGGTDTQYF. Here the CDR3 DNA reads TGTGCCACCAGGCTACAGGGCGGCACAGATACGCAGTATTTT.

The rearrangement joins TRBV7-2 to TRBJ2-1, with D possibly TRBD1 on 6 matching bases. Germline CDR1 SGHTA, CDR2 FQGNSA. This CDR3 contains 15 residues. Deletions cut 4 bases from V and 0 bases from J, with 10 bases between. CDR3 DNA sequence: TGTGCCAGCAGCTCCAGGGGTCCCTCCTACAATGAGCAGTTCTTC. It translates to CASSSRGPSYNEQFF.

The V gene is TRBV9, the J gene TRBJ1-6, with a possible D match to TRBD1 (6 bases). Trimming pared 0 bases from V and 8 bases from J, leaving 15 bases between. Germline V gene data show CDR1 as SGDLS and CDR2 as YYNGEE. This CDR3 has 16 residues. Here the CDR3 reads CASSVDGGQRDSPLHF. As DNA, the CDR3 is TGTGCCAGCAGCGTAGATGGGGGGCAGCGGGATTCACCCCTCCACTTT.

This clone came up once. The chain is built from TRBV27 and TRBJ2-5, with a tentative D call TRBD1 (7 bases). The J call may not be correct, given that the DNA end is closer to TRBJ2-7. Germline V CDR1 and CDR2: MNHEY, SMNVEV (reference sequence). The CDR3 has 15 residues. CDR3 DNA sequence: TGTGCCACTAGTTCCAGGGGGGTTAGCTCCTACGAGCAGTACTTC. It yields the protein CATSSRGVSSYEQYF.